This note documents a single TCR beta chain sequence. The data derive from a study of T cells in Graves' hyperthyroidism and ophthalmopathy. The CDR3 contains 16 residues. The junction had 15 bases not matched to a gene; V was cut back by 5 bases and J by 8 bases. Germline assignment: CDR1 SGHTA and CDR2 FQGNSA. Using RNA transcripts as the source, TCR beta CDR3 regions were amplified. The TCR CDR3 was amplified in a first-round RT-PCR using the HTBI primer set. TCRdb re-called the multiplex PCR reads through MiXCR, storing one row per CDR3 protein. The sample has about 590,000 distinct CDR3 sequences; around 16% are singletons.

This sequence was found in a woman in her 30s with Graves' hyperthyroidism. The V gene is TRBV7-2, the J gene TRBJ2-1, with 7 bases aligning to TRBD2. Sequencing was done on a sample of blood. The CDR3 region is CASSLGGGSKIDEQFF. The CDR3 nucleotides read TGTGCCAGCAGCCTGGGGGGGGGGTCAAAGATCGATGAGCAGTTCTTC.